These T cell receptor beta chains were read from a single sample in a study of T cell responses to AZD1222 COVID-19 vaccine. Libraries were prepared by immunoSEQ multiplex PCR; TCRdb keeps only in-frame clonotypes and omits some of them. Among about 90,000 clones listed, about 91% were seen once. The sequenced sample was peripheral blood, obtained on day 0 of MenACWY control vaccination. Receptor source: an adult in good health. Both conserved end residues are part of each CDR3. The order of the fields is clone size, V gene, D gene, J gene, CDR3 DNA, CDR3 protein. The D gene is left open where the match is weak. Clone size is shown for a subset of rows, as once, few, many or a class of expanded clone.

-	TRBV19	TRBD1	TRBJ1-5	TGTGCCAGTAGTAACTCGGGACAGAATTTGGCTAGCAATCAGCCCCAGCATTTT	CASSNSGQNLASNQPQHF
few	TRBV18	TRBD1	TRBJ1-2	TGTGCCAGCTCACCAGCGGGACAGCCTAACTATGGCTACACCTTC	CASSPAGQPNYGYTF
-	TRBV29-1	-	TRBJ1-2	TGCAGCGTCGGAGGGACCGGGGTAGACACCTTC	CSVGGTGVDTF
once	TRBV6-5	-	TRBJ2-1	TGTGCCAGCAGAGGGGGAGGGGAAATAAATGAGCAGTTCTTC	CASRGGGEINEQFF
-	TRBV2	-	TRBJ1-1	TGTGCCAGCAGTCTCTTGAGAGGAACAGACACTGAAGCTTTCTTT	CASSLLRGTDTEAFF
many	TRBV5-4	-	TRBJ2-7	TGTGCCAGCAGCTCTACGGACAGAGCCCAGCACGAGCAGTACTTC	CASSSTDRAQHEQYF
once	TRBV20-1	-	TRBJ2-5	TGCAGTGCTAGTGGCGCCAGTCAGCAAGAGACCCAGTACTTC	CSASGASQQETQYF
-	TRBV2	-	TRBJ2-6	TGTGCCAGCAGTAAAGAATTCTCTGGGGCCAACGTCCTGACTTTC	CASSKEFSGANVLTF
-	TRBV5-1	TRBD1	TRBJ2-2	TGCGCCAGCAGCTGGGGACAGGGGAACACCGGGGAGCTGTTTTTT	CASSWGQGNTGELFF
-	TRBV2	TRBD1	TRBJ1-4	TGTGCCAGCAGGCGGGGACAGGCCAATGAAAAACTGTTTTTT	CASRRGQANEKLFF
-	TRBV6-6	TRBD1	TRBJ2-5	TGTGCCAGCAGTTCCAGGGGGCAGGAGACCCAGTACTTC	CASSSRGQETQYF
-	TRBV19	TRBD2	TRBJ2-1	TGTGCCAGTAGTACCATAGCGGGGGGTCCCTCTAATGAGCAGTTCTTC	CASSTIAGGPSNEQFF
-	TRBV30	-	TRBJ2-5	TGTGCCTGGCTCCGGGGCCAAGAGACCCAGTACTTC	CAWLRGQETQYF
-	TRBV18	TRBD1	TRBJ1-4	TGTGCCAGCTCAAACGACAGGGAGCGGGAAAAACTGTTTTTT	CASSNDREREKLFF
-	TRBV6-4	TRBD1	TRBJ2-2	TGTGCCAGCAGTGAAGACAGGGGAGGAACCGGGGAGCTGTTTTTT	CASSEDRGGTGELFF
once	TRBV19	-	TRBJ1-5	TGTGCCAGTAGTATAGACGGGACGGCCTTTTATAGCAATCAGCCCCAGCATTTT	CASSIDGTAFYSNQPQHF
-	TRBV3-1/TRBV3-2	-	TRBJ2-2	TGTGCCACCAGGGAGTACACCGGGGAGCTGTTTTTT	CATREYTGELFF
-	TRBV5-1	-	TRBJ2-7	TGCGCCAGCAGCGAGACGGCCGGGCTCGAGCAGTACTTC	CASSETAGLEQYF
few	TRBV9	-	TRBJ2-5	TGTGCCAGCAGCGTAGCCAGGGAAGAGACCCAGTACTTC	CASSVAREETQYF
once	TRBV6-4	TRBD2	TRBJ2-2	TGTGCCAGCAGCCTGGGGACTAAAAACACCGGGGAGCTGTTTTTT	CASSLGTKNTGELFF
-	TRBV29-1	-	TRBJ1-1	TGCAGCGTCCCCTCAGCGGGGAACACTGAAGCTTTCTTT	CSVPSAGNTEAFF
-	TRBV7-2	TRBD1	TRBJ1-2	TGTGCCAGCAGCTTCATGGACAGGGGTTCCCATGGCTACACCTTC	CASSFMDRGSHGYTF